This TCR beta chain was recovered during a study of shared clonotypes between healthy human individuals. This clone showed up just once. Clones were read by immunoSEQ multiplex PCR, and TCRdb kept only the in-frame ones, dropping some. Here the sample spans 2 million to 2.5 million clones, 85% to 95% being singletons. V shed 6 bases and J shed 13 bases, with 24 bases lying between them. The CDR3 runs to 15 residues. Germline values: CDR1 MDHEN, CDR2 SYDVKM. What was sequenced was naive CD4+ T cells from PBMCs. Stated subset: CD45RA+ positively selected. This receptor was identified in a man between 18 and 29 years old in good health. Some clones in this sample may be carry-over from other donors' samples. The rearrangement joins TRBV28 to TRBJ1-4, with D maybe TRBD1 (6 bases). The CDR3 DNA is TGTGCCAGCAGCCCCAATCAGGGGTTTTGGGGTGTACTGTTTTTT. Translated, it gives CASSPNQGFWGVLFF.